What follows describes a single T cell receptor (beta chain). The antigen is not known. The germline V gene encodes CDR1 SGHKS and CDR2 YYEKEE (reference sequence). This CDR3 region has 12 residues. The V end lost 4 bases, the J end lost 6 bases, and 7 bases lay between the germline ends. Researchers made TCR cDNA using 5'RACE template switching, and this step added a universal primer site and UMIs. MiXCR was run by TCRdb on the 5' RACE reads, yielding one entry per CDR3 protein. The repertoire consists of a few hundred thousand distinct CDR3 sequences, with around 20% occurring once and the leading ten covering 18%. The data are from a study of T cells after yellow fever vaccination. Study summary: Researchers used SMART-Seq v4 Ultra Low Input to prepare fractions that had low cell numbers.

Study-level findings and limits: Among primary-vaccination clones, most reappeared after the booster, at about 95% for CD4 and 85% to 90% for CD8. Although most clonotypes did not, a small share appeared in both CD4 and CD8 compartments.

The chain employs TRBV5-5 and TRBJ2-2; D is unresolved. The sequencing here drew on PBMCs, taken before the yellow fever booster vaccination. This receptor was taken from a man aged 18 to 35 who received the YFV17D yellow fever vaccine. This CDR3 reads CASSPYAGELFF. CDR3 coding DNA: TGTGCCAGCAGCCCATACGCCGGGGAGCTGTTTTTT.